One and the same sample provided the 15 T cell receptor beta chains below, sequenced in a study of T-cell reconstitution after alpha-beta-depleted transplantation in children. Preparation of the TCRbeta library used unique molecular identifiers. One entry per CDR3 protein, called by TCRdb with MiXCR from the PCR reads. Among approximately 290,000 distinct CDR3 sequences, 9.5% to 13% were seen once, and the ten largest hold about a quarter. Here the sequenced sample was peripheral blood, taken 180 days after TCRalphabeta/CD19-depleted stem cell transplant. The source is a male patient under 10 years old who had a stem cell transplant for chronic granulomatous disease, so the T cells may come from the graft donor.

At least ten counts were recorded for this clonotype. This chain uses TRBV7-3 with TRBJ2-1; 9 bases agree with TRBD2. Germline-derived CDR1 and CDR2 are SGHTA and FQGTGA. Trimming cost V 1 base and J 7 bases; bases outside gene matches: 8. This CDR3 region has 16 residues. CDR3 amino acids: CASSLMAGGPRNEQFF. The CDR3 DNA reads TGTGCCAGCAGCTTAATGGCGGGAGGGCCCAGGAATGAGCAGTTCTTC.

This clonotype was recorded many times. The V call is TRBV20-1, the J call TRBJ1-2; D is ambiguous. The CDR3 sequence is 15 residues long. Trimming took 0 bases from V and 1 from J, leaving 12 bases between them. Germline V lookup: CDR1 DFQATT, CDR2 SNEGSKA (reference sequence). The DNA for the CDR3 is TGCAGTGCTAGAGATAGTCGCAGGTTTAACTATGGCTACACCTTC. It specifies CSARDSRRFNYGYTF.

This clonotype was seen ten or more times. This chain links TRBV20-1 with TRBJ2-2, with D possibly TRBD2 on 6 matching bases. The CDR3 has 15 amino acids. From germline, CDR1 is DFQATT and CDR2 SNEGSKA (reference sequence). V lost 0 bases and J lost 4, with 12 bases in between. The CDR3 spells CSARDNPGGTGELFF. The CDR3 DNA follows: TGCAGTGCTAGAGATAACCCCGGGGGCACCGGGGAGCTGTTTTTT.

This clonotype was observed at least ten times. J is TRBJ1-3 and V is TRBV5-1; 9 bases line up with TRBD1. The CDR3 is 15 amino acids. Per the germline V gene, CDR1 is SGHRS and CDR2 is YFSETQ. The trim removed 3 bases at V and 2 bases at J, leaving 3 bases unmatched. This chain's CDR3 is CASSSTGGPGNTIYF. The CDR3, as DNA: TGCGCCAGCAGCTCGACAGGGGGACCTGGAAACACCATATATTTT.

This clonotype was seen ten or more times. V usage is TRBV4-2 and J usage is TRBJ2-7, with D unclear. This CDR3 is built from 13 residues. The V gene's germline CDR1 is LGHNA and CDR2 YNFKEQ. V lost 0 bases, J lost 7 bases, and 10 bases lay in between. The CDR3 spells CASSQDRELEQYF. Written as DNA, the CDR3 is TGTGCCAGCAGCCAAGATCGAGAACTGGAGCAGTACTTC.

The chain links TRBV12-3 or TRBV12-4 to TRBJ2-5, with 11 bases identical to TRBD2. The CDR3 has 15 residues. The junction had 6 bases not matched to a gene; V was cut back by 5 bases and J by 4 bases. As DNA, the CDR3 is TGTGCCAGCAGTATAACTAGCGGGAGCGGAGAGACCCAGTACTTC. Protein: CASSITSGSGETQYF.

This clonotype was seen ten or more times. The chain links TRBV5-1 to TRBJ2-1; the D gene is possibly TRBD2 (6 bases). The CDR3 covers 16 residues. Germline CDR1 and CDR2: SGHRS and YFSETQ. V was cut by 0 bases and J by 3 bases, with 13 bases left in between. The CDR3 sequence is CASSLAVGGGYNEQFF. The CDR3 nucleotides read TGCGCCAGCAGCTTGGCCGTCGGGGGAGGCTACAATGAGCAGTTCTTC.

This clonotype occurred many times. This chain's CDR3 is CSVNRDIPWRTDTQYF. DNA for the CDR3: TGCAGCGTTAACCGGGACATCCCATGGCGCACAGATACGCAGTATTTT. The rearrangement uses TRBV29-1 and TRBJ2-3; D perhaps matches TRBD1 (6 bases). The V end lost 5 bases, the J end lost 1 base, and 19 bases lay between the germline ends. CDR3 length equals 16 residues. Germline CDR1 reads SQVTM; CDR2 reads ANQGSEA.

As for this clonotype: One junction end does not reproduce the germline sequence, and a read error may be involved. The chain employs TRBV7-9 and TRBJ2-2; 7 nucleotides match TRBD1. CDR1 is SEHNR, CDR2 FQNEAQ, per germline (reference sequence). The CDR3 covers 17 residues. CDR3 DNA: TGTGCCAGCAGCTTAATTTTCGGGACAGAAATCACCAGGGAGCTGTTTTTT. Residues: CASSLIFGTEITRELFF.

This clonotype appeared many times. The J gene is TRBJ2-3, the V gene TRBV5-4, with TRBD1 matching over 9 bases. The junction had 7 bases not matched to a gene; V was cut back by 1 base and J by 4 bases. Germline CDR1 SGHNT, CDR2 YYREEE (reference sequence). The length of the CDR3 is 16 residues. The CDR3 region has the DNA TGTGCCAGCAGCTTGAAGTCCCGACAGGGGGCAGATACGCAGTATTTT. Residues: CASSLKSRQGADTQYF.

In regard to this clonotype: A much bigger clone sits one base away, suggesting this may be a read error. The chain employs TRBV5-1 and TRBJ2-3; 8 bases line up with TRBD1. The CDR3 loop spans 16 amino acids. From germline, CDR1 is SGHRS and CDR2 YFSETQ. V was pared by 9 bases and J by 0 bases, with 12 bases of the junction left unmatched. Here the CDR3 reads CANRTTGGQSTDTQYF. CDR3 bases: TGCGCCAACAGAACTACAGGGGGGCAAAGCACAGATACGCAGTATTTT. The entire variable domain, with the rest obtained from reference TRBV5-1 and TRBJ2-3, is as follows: KAGVTQTPRYLIKTRGQQVTLSCSPISGHRSVSWYQQTPGQGLQFLFEYFSETQRNKGNFPGRFSGRQFSNSRSEMNVSTLELGDSALYLCANRTTGGQSTDTQYFGPGTRLTVL.

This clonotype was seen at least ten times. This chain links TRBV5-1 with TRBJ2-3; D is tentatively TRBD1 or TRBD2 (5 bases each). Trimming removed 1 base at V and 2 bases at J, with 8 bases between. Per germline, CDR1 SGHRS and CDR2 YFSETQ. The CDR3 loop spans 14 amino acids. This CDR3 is CASSLRGDTDTQYF. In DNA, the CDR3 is TGCGCCAGCAGCTTGAGAGGGGACACAGATACGCAGTATTTT.

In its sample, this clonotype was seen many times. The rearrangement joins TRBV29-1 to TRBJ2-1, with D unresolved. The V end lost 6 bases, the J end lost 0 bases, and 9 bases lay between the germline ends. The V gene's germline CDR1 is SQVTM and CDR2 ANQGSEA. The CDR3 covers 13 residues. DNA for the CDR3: TGCAGCGTCCGCCAGAGCTCCTACAATGAGCAGTTCTTC. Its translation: CSVRQSSYNEQFF.

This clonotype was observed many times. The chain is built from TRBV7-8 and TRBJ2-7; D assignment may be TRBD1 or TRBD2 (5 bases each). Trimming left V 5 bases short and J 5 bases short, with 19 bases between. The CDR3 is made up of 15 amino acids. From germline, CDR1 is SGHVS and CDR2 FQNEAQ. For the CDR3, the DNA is TGTGCCAGCAGCCCAGCAGTCGGGGCTGTTAACGAGCAGTACTTC. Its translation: CASSPAVGAVNEQYF.

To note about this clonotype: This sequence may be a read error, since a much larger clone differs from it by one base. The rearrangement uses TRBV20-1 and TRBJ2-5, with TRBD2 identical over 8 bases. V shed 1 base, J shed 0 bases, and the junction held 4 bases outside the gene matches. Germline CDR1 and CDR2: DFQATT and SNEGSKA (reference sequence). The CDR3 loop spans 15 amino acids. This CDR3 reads CSARVNGGDQETQYF. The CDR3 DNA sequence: TGCAGTGCTAGAGTAAACGGGGGGGACCAAGAGACCCAGTACTTC.